The present TCR beta chain was sequenced within a study of T cell repertoires in cytomegalovirus infection. Background on the study: Public TCR beta signatures provided an indication of both CMV infection and a matching HLA type. Notes on the study in general: The study identified carriers of CMV plus the relevant HLA from cumulative public TCR beta family frequency.

TCRdb re-derived calls from the reads in MiXCR, one entry per CDR3 protein. The sample consists of about 260,000 distinct CDR3 sequences, roughly 15% of them appearing once. This clonotype was found many times. The antigen is undetermined. CDR3 size: 11 residues. V was shortened by 4 bases and J by 6 bases, with 6 bases between the two germline ends. CDR1 and CDR2 from the germline V gene are SGHTA and FQGNSA. The receptor was derived from a human donor in good health (CMV status not recorded). Some clones in this sample may be carry-over from other donors' samples. The J gene is TRBJ1-1, the V gene TRBV7-2, with D uncertain. The sequencing sample was made of PBMCs. The CDR3: CASSSAAEAFF. The DNA for the CDR3 is TGTGCCAGCAGCTCCGCGGCTGAAGCTTTCTTT.